Sequencing of this TCR beta chain was carried out in a study of T cell responses to AZD1222 COVID-19 vaccine. Turning to this clone: Its matching antigen is unknown.

Here immunoSEQ multiplex PCR was the method, and the copy in TCRdb shows in-frame clones only, minus some. This table has 150,000 or so clones, 90% appearing once. Findings and caveats of the study: A mostly white British donor set with more females was recruited, and clonal diversity was possibly underestimated. The study found vaccine-associated CD4 TCRs spanning spike, dominant at 160-218 and 743-854. Once two AZD1222 doses were given, Spike-specific TCR breadth and depth went up.

The germline gives CDR1 KGHDR, CDR2 SFDVKD. This CDR3 is built from 15 residues. Trimming removed 4 bases from V and 4 bases from J; junction bases left unmatched: 3. The sample consisted of peripheral blood, taken 28 days after the second AZD1222 dose. This clonotype was obtained from an adult who received the AZD1222 COVID-19 vaccine. The chain employs TRBV24-1 and TRBJ2-7; the match to TRBD2 covers 13 bases. The CDR3 sequence is CATSELTSGGYEQYF. The CDR3 DNA follows: TGTGCCACCAGTGAGTTGACTAGCGGGGGGTACGAGCAGTACTTC.